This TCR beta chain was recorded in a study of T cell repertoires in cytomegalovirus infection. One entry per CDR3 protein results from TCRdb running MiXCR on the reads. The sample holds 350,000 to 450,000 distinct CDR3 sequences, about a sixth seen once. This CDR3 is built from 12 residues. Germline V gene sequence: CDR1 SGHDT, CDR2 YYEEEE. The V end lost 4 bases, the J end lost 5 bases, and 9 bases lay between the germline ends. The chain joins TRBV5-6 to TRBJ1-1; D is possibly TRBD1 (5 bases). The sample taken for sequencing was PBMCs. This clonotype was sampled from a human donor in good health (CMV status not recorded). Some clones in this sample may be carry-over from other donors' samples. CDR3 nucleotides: TGTGCCAGCAGCCGGGGGTGGACTGAAGCTTTCTTT. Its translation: CASSRGWTEAFF.